Listed below are T cell receptor beta chains from one sample, sequenced in a study of cytomegalovirus exposure and HLA in healthy donors. The repertoire was sequenced with immunoSEQ multiplex PCR; TCRdb's copy has only in-frame clones and lacks some. The table for this sample gives about 140,000 clones. The sample consisted of PBMCs. All receptors derive from a young woman in good health and CMV-seronegative. The CDR3 runs from the conserved cysteine through the conserved F or W. D genes are given only for firm matches.

TRBV4-3	-	TRBJ2-4	TGCGCCAGCAGCCAAGATTCGGGTGAGATTCAGTACTTC	CASSQDSGEIQYF
TRBV2	TRBD1	TRBJ2-4	TGTGCCAGCAGTAAGACAGGGGGTAGGGACATTCAGTACTTC	CASSKTGGRDIQYF
TRBV14	TRBD1	TRBJ1-3	TGTGCCAGCAGCCCCAATGACAGGGGTGGAAACACCATATATTTT	CASSPNDRGGNTIYF
TRBV29-1	-	TRBJ1-2	TGCAGCGTGGCAGGGGTCGCTGGCTATGGCTACACCTTC	CSVAGVAGYGYTF
TRBV2	-	TRBJ2-5	TGTGCCAGCAGTAGGGACAAGCAAGAGACCCAGTACTTC	CASSRDKQETQYF
TRBV6-1	TRBD1	TRBJ2-7	TGTGCCAGCAGAAAGGACAGGTCCCTCTACGAGCAGTACTTC	CASRKDRSLYEQYF
TRBV25-1	TRBD1	TRBJ2-7	TGTGCCAGCAGTGAAGGGGACAGGGTTCGGTACGAGCAGTACTTC	CASSEGDRVRYEQYF
TRBV6-5	TRBD2	TRBJ2-5	TGTGCCTCGGGACTACAAGAGACCCAGTACTTC	CASGLQETQYF
TRBV6-1	TRBD1	TRBJ1-1	TGTGCCAGCAGCCCGGGACAGGGGGTGAACACTGAAGCTTTCTTT	CASSPGQGVNTEAFF
TRBV19	TRBD1	TRBJ2-1	TGTGCCAGTAGTATTGGGGACAGGGGTGGTGAGCAGTTCTTC	CASSIGDRGGEQFF
TRBV30	-	TRBJ1-5	TGTGCCTGGAGTTCCCGACTCCAGACGCCCCAGCATTTT	CAWSSRLQTPQHF
TRBV7-3	-	TRBJ2-5	TGTGCCAGCAGCTTTAGCGGTCAAGAGACCCAGTACTTC	CASSFSGQETQYF
TRBV12-5	TRBD1	TRBJ1-1	TGTGCTAGTGGTTTGGGAGGGACAGGGGGCGGCACTGAAGCTTTCTTT	CASGLGGTGGGTEAFF